These 13 T cell receptor beta chains share one sample of origin, sequenced in a study of blood T cell repertoires in COVID-19. Clones were sequenced by immunoSEQ multiplex PCR, and TCRdb holds only the in-frame ones, with some missing. The sample records about 220,000 clones, 80% being singletons. Sequenced: peripheral blood. The origin of the receptors is a human donor in a cohort sampled during active COVID-19.

The rearrangement links TRBV4-3 to TRBJ1-2, with unresolved D. The V and J ends lost 0 bases and 4 bases respectively, with 9 bases between them. CDR1 LGHNA and CDR2 YSLEER come from the germline V gene. This CDR3 has 14 amino acids. CDR3 DNA: TGCGCCAGCAGCCAAGAACCTAACAGCTATGGCTACACCTTC. It yields the protein CASSQEPNSYGYTF.

This rearrangement joins TRBV19 to TRBJ2-1; 10 bases agree with TRBD2. Germline CDR1 reads LNHDA; CDR2 reads SQIVND (reference sequence). This CDR3 is built from 16 residues. V lost 7 bases and J lost 8; bases outside the gene matches: 14. As DNA, the CDR3 is TGTGCCAGTAAAGTTAGCCCTAGCGGGAGCTGGGATGAGCAGTTCTTC. Encoded protein: CASKVSPSGSWDEQFF.

A single count supports this clone. The CDR3 here is CAWAGTGTGELFF. In DNA, the CDR3 is TGTGCCTGGGCCGGGACAGGGACCGGGGAGCTGTTTTTT. This chain connects TRBV30 to TRBJ2-2; 9 nucleotides match TRBD1. CDR3 length equals 13 residues. V shed 5 bases, J shed 5 bases, and the junction held 3 bases outside the gene matches. Per germline, CDR1 GTSNPN and CDR2 SVGIG (reference sequence).

This chain uses TRBV5-1 with TRBJ1-3, with D possibly TRBD1 on 5 matching bases. The germline V gene has CDR1 SGHRS and CDR2 YFSETQ. The germline V and J ends were trimmed by 4 bases and 0 bases, with 14 bases remaining between them. The CDR3 is 16 residues long. The CDR3 here is CASSPHDRPSGNTIYF. CDR3 sequence (DNA): TGCGCCAGCAGCCCCCACGACAGACCCTCTGGAAACACCATATATTTT.

V and J are TRBV5-1 and TRBJ2-7; possible D gene TRBD1, 7 bases. Germline lookup yields CDR1 SGHRS and CDR2 YFSETQ. The CDR3 is made up of 16 amino acids. V lost 0 bases, J lost 7 bases, and 20 bases lay in between. For the CDR3, the DNA is TGCGCCAGCAGCTTGGTAGCGGACAGGCCCGGGGGAGAGCAGTACTTC. Translated: CASSLVADRPGGEQYF.

The V gene is TRBV5-1, the J gene TRBJ2-7; 7 nucleotides match TRBD1. The CDR3 has 15 amino acids. J lost 0 bases, V lost 3 bases, and 6 bases had no gene match. Germline CDR1 reads SGHRS; CDR2 reads YFSETQ. The CDR3 DNA follows: TGCGCCAGCAGCTGGACGACAGGGAGCTCCTACGAGCAGTACTTC. It yields the protein CASSWTTGSSYEQYF.

The chain joins TRBV3-1 (or the pseudogene TRBV3-2) to TRBJ2-1; 9 bases are a match to TRBD2. This CDR3 has 15 amino acids. Germline CDR1 reads LGHDT; CDR2 reads YNNKEL (reference sequence). V dropped 4 bases and J dropped 9; count of bases not matched to a gene: 10. The CDR3 region is CASSRLAGYTGEQFF. Here the CDR3 DNA reads TGTGCCAGCAGCCGCCTAGCGGGATACACAGGTGAGCAGTTCTTC.

The chain employs TRBV5-1 and TRBJ2-7; 9 bases line up with TRBD1. The germline gives CDR1 SGHRS, CDR2 YFSETQ. The trim removed 6 bases at V and 2 bases at J, leaving 6 bases unmatched. The CDR3 runs to 14 residues. This chain's CDR3 is CASTRWTGAYEQYF. As DNA, the CDR3 is TGCGCCAGCACCCGGTGGACAGGGGCCTACGAGCAGTACTTC.

V gene TRBV6-6 combines with J gene TRBJ2-1; a weak D match, TRBD2 (6 bases). This CDR3 has 15 residues. The V end lost 7 bases, the J end lost 8 bases, and 21 bases lay between the germline ends. In germline, CDR1 is MNHNY, CDR2 SVGAGI (reference sequence). The CDR3 region is CASTTSSRGGDEQFF. The CDR3, as DNA: TGTGCCAGCACCACGAGCTCAAGGGGCGGGGATGAGCAGTTCTTC.

The chain's CDR3 is CASSYQASFNEKLFF. CDR3 bases: TGTGCCAGCAGTTACCAGGCCAGCTTTAATGAAAAACTGTTTTTT. The chain recombines TRBV6-5 with TRBJ1-4; no clear D gene. The V gene's germline CDR1 is MNHEY and CDR2 SVGAGI. The CDR3 runs 15 residues. V lost 2 bases and J lost 4, with 11 bases in between.

This clone was recorded once. The chain carries TRBV7-9 and TRBJ2-6; TRBD1 matches at 9 bases. CDR3 length: 18 amino acids. CDR1 and CDR2 (germline): SEHNR, FQNEAQ (reference sequence). V lost 6 bases and J lost 3; bases outside the gene matches: 12. The DNA of the CDR3 is TGTGCCAGCAGTCCCTGGGGACAGGGCTCCGGTGGGGCCAACGTCCTGACTTTC. This codes for CASSPWGQGSGGANVLTF.

The CDR3 protein is CASSRGQSSSYEQYF. The DNA for the CDR3 is TGTGCCAGCAGCCGCGGACAGTCGAGCTCCTACGAGCAGTACTTC. V gene TRBV6-5 combines with J gene TRBJ2-7; tentatively, D is TRBD1 (6 bases). Germline values: CDR1 MNHEY, CDR2 SVGAGI. The V end was cut by 6 bases, the J end by 0 bases, with 15 bases between. CDR3 length: 15 amino acids.

J is TRBJ2-7 and V is TRBV9; 7 bases are a match to TRBD1. From germline, CDR1 is SGDLS and CDR2 YYNGEE. V gave up 3 bases and J gave up 5 bases; unmatched junction bases: 5. There are 13 residues in the CDR3. The CDR3 protein is CASSAKTGNEQYF. CDR3 nucleotide sequence: TGTGCCAGCAGCGCAAAGACAGGGAACGAGCAGTACTTC.